One sample yielded the 32 T cell receptor beta chains listed below, sequenced in a study of OX40 agonist ivuxolimab in advanced cancers. The data were produced by immunoSEQ multiplex PCR, yet TCRdb's version contains in-frame clones alone and is incomplete. This table has 120,000 or so clones, roughly 87% appearing once. The source material was CD4+ or CD8+ T cells sorted from blood, sampled in a trial of the OX40 agonist ivuxolimab. These receptors were collected from an adult with an advanced solid tumor such as melanoma, head and neck, liver or kidney cancer.

The gene calls are TRBV5-1 and TRBJ2-7; TRBD1 matches 10 bases. Germline values: CDR1 SGHRS, CDR2 YFSETQ. V was clipped by 4 bases and J by 5 bases; unmatched bases: 12. The CDR3 is 16 amino acids. The CDR3 here is CASSLLGGQGEHEQYF. CDR3 coding DNA: TGCGCCAGCAGCCTGCTAGGAGGACAGGGGGAACACGAGCAGTACTTC.

This clone was detected only once. This rearrangement joins TRBV5-1 to TRBJ1-2; the D is unclear. The germline gives CDR1 SGHRS, CDR2 YFSETQ. Trimming pared 7 bases from V and 1 base from J, leaving 20 bases between. The CDR3 is 16 amino acids. DNA of the CDR3: TGCGCCAGCCGTCCCGGCCAGACTTTAAATAACTATGGCTACACCTTC. Residues: CASRPGQTLNNYGYTF.

J is TRBJ1-2 and V is TRBV18; 9 bases align to TRBD1. The germline V gene encodes CDR1 KGHSH and CDR2 LQKENI. The CDR3 spans 14 residues. Losses at the gene ends were 6 bases for V and 4 bases for J; bases not matched to a gene: 6. CDR3 nucleotide sequence: TGTGCCAGCTCCGCGGGACAGGGAGGCTATGGCTACACCTTC. Translated, it gives CASSAGQGGYGYTF.

On this clone: A read error may produce the germline difference seen at one junction end. This sequence joins TRBV7-7 and TRBJ2-3; perhaps TRBD1 as D (5 bases). The CDR3 spans 14 residues. CDR1 is SSHAT and CDR2 is FNYEAQ in the germline V gene (reference sequence). This CDR3 reads CASSLGRVGDTQYF. DNA of the CDR3: TGTGCTAGCAGCTTAGGCAGGGTAGGCGATACGCAGTATTTT.

The rearrangement links TRBV7-2 to TRBJ1-1; TRBD1 matches 7 bases. V dropped 5 bases and J dropped 1; count of bases not matched to a gene: 7. This CDR3 comprises 15 residues. Germline lookup yields CDR1 SGHTA and CDR2 FQGNSA. Here the CDR3 reads CASSTQGGSNTEAFF. CDR3 DNA: TGTGCCAGCAGCACCCAGGGGGGTTCGAACACTGAAGCTTTCTTT.

The chain combines TRBV28 with TRBJ1-4; TRBD1 agrees at 7 bases. The J segment lost 8 bases and the V segment lost 6 bases, leaving 9 bases of the junction unmatched. CDR3 length: 14 amino acids. CDR1 and CDR2 (germline): MDHEN, SYDVKM. For the CDR3, the DNA is TGTGCCAGCAGGGGGCACAGGGGTTTGGAAAAACTGTTTTTT. It codes for CASRGHRGLEKLFF.

The J gene is TRBJ2-7, the V gene TRBV6-1; 9 nucleotides match TRBD1. Germline V gene sequence: CDR1 MNHNS, CDR2 SASEGT. The CDR3 loop spans 13 amino acids. The junction had 7 bases not matched to a gene; V was cut back by 10 bases and J by 3 bases. CDR3 coding DNA: TGTGCCATTCGAGGGACAGGGAGCTACGAGCAGTACTTC. This gives the protein CAIRGTGSYEQYF.

This chain connects TRBV5-4 to TRBJ1-2; 7 nucleotides agree with TRBD1. Germline V gene sequence: CDR1 SGHNT, CDR2 YYREEE (reference sequence). With V trimmed by 0 bases and J by 3 bases, 5 bases remained unmatched. The CDR3 contains 15 residues. CDR3 in DNA: TGTGCCAGCAGCTTGGGGGCAGGGACAGACTATGGCTACACCTTC. This sequence encodes CASSLGAGTDYGYTF.

The V gene is TRBV6-5, the J gene TRBJ1-2; 11 bases fit TRBD1. V lost 6 bases and J lost 6; bases outside the gene matches: 3. Germline assignment: CDR1 MNHEY and CDR2 SVGAGI. The CDR3 sequence is 13 residues long. The CDR3 region has the DNA TGTGCCAGCAGGGACAGGGGGCGAGATGGCTACACCTTC. It encodes CASRDRGRDGYTF.

This clone was seen a handful of times. The V and J genes are TRBV10-3 and TRBJ2-2; 7 bases match TRBD1. This CDR3 spans 14 amino acids. Trimming took 6 bases from V and 5 from J; bases not matched to a gene: 6. The germline gives CDR1 ENHRY, CDR2 SYGVKD. CDR3 DNA sequence: TGTGCCATCAGGGCGACAGGGCGAACCGGGGAGCTGTTTTTT. It specifies CAIRATGRTGELFF.

The gene calls are TRBV7-9 and TRBJ2-6, with 7 bases aligning to TRBD1. With 5 bases clipped from V and 2 bases from J, the junction kept 9 bases outside the gene matches. Germline V gene lookup returns CDR1 SEHNR and CDR2 FQNEAQ (reference sequence). The CDR3 totals 17 residues. CDR3 region: CASSPDREGAGANVLTF. DNA of the CDR3: TGTGCCAGCAGCCCTGACAGGGAAGGAGCTGGGGCCAACGTCCTGACTTTC.

The V call is TRBV7-9, the J call TRBJ1-2; D is unresolved. The germline V and J ends were trimmed by 1 base and 8 bases, with 11 bases remaining between them. Germline CDR1 reads SEHNR; CDR2 reads FQNEAQ (reference sequence). This CDR3 spans 13 amino acids. CDR3 DNA sequence: TGTGCCAGCAGCTTAGAAGGTTTTATGGGCTACACCTTC. Translation gives CASSLEGFMGYTF. Full variable domain (missing parts from reference TRBV7-9 and TRBJ1-2): DTGVSQNPRHKITKRGQNVTFRCDPISEHNRLYWYRQTLGQGPEFLTYFQNEAQLEKSRLLSDRFSAERPKGSFSTLEIQRTEQGDSAMYLCASSLEGFMGYTFGSGTRLTVV.

The genes are TRBV7-8 and TRBJ1-5; D is unclear. CDR1 is SGHVS and CDR2 is FQNEAQ in the germline V gene. This CDR3 spans 15 amino acids. V shed 3 bases and J shed 0 bases, with 9 bases lying between them. CDR3 in DNA: TGTGCCAGCAGCTTTGCGTTCAATAGCAATCAGCCCCAGCATTTT. This encodes CASSFAFNSNQPQHF.

Comments on this clone: Its ends do not fully match the called genes, so a read error is possible. The same CDR3 also results from other DNA sequences found in this sample. The rearrangement uses TRBV7-3 and TRBJ2-1; 7 nucleotides line up with TRBD1. Per the germline V gene, CDR1 is SGHTA and CDR2 is FQGTGA. The CDR3 consists of 16 residues. This CDR3 is CASSLTGALSYNEQFF. The DNA of the CDR3 is TGTGCCAGCAGCCTCACAGGGGCCCTCTCCTACAATGAACAGTTCTTC.

The chain links TRBV2 to TRBJ1-2; perhaps TRBD1 as D (5 bases). Per the germline V gene, CDR1 is SNHLY and CDR2 is FYNNEI. The CDR3 is 14 amino acids. V was trimmed by 4 bases and J by 4 bases, leaving 13 bases between them. CDR3 sequence: CASSAGWQGYGYTF. The CDR3 DNA follows: TGTGCCAGCAGTGCTGGGTGGCAGGGCTATGGCTACACCTTC.

The V gene is TRBV4-2, the J gene TRBJ2-2; D is ambiguous. This CDR3 comprises 17 residues. Looked up from germline, CDR1 is LGHNA and CDR2 is YNFKEQ. The V end was cut by 1 base, the J end by 6 bases, with 18 bases between. The CDR3: CASSQVNVVASAGELFF. The DNA of the CDR3 is TGTGCCAGCAGCCAAGTTAACGTCGTGGCGAGCGCCGGGGAGCTGTTTTTT.

The chain links TRBV27 to TRBJ2-2; D is ambiguous. Germline-derived CDR1 and CDR2 are MNHEY and SMNVEV (reference sequence). CDR3 size: 12 residues. V was trimmed by 6 bases and J by 3 bases, leaving 5 bases between them. The CDR3 loop is CASRRHTGELFF. As DNA, the CDR3 is TGTGCCAGCAGACGACACACCGGGGAGCTGTTTTTT.

The chain combines TRBV7-3 with TRBJ1-2, with a tentative D call TRBD1 (5 bases). The CDR3 totals 13 residues. The germline V gene encodes CDR1 SGHTA and CDR2 FQGTGA. V lost 3 bases and J lost 2, with 7 bases in between. CDR3 sequence (DNA): TGTGCCAGCAGCTTCCCAGGGAACTATGGCTACACCTTC. Translating it yields CASSFPGNYGYTF.

The gene calls are TRBV11-2 and TRBJ1-1; 8 nucleotides line up with TRBD1. Germline loops: CDR1 SGHAT, CDR2 FQNNGV. V lost 3 bases to trimming and J lost 4 bases; unmatched junction nucleotides: 4. This CDR3 is 14 amino acids long. This CDR3 reads CASSFDQGATEAFF. The CDR3 DNA sequence: TGTGCCAGCAGCTTTGACCAGGGGGCCACTGAAGCTTTCTTT.

Only a few counts were recorded for this clone. The chain has TRBV7-8 and TRBJ1-2; D call uncertain. The V end lost 2 bases, the J end lost 3 bases, and 10 bases lay between the germline ends. CDR1 is SGHVS, CDR2 FQNEAQ, per germline. This CDR3 spans 14 amino acids. CDR3 nucleotide sequence: TGTGCCAGCAGCTTAAAGTCCGGGGACTATGGCTACACCTTC. Its protein is CASSLKSGDYGYTF. Full variable domain (remainder filled in from reference TRBV7-8 and TRBJ1-2): GAGVSQSPRYKVAKRGQDVALRCDPISGHVSLFWYQQALGQGPEFLTYFQNEAQLDKSGLPSDRFFAERPEGSVSTLKIQRTQQEDSAVYLCASSLKSGDYGYTFGSGTRLTVV.

J is TRBJ1-1 and V is TRBV5-6, with D maybe TRBD1 (6 bases). The CDR3 runs 16 residues. Trimming shortened V by 3 bases and J by 0 bases, and 15 bases separated the two germline ends. Germline V CDR1 and CDR2: SGHDT, YYEEEE. CDR3 loop: CASSWRGGRVNTEAFF. The CDR3 nucleotides read TGTGCCAGCAGCTGGAGGGGGGGCCGGGTGAACACTGAAGCTTTCTTT.

V gene TRBV6-1 combines with J gene TRBJ2-7; TRBD2 might be the D (6 bases). V lost 3 bases to trimming and J lost 0 bases, with 12 bases between them. The germline gives CDR1 MNHNS, CDR2 SASEGT. CDR3 length: 15 amino acids. CDR3 in DNA: TGTGCCAGCAGTGAGAGCGGGTGGAGCTCCTACGAGCAGTACTTC. It translates to CASSESGWSSYEQYF.

The J gene is TRBJ1-2, the V gene TRBV29-1; a possible D gene is TRBD1 (6 bases). Germline V lookup: CDR1 SQVTM, CDR2 ANQGSEA. Trimming shortened V by 4 bases and J by 2 bases, and 23 bases separated the two germline ends. This CDR3 has 17 residues. In DNA, the CDR3 is TGCAGCGTTGCACCCCCTATAACAGGGATGGAAAACTATGGCTACACCTTC. This encodes CSVAPPITGMENYGYTF. Together with reference TRBV29-1 and TRBJ1-2, the CDR3 gives the full variable domain: SAVISQKPSRDICQRGTSLTIQCQVDSQVTMMFWYRQQPGQSLTLIATANQGSEATYESGFVIDKFPISRPNLTFSTLTVSNMSPEDSSIYLCSVAPPITGMENYGYTFGSGTRLTVV.

The genes are TRBV29-1 and TRBJ1-4; D gene uncertain. Trimming stripped 2 bases from V and 0 bases from J, with 7 bases between. The germline CDR1 and CDR2 sequences are SQVTM and ANQGSEA. The CDR3 has 14 residues. The CDR3 sequence is CSVEPRATNEKLFF. CDR3 DNA: TGCAGCGTTGAACCCCGCGCAACTAATGAAAAACTGTTTTTT. Full variable domain (outside the CDR3, taken from reference TRBV29-1 and TRBJ1-4): SAVISQKPSRDICQRGTSLTIQCQVDSQVTMMFWYRQQPGQSLTLIATANQGSEATYESGFVIDKFPISRPNLTFSTLTVSNMSPEDSSIYLCSVEPRATNEKLFFGSGTQLSVL.

The chain carries TRBV10-1 and TRBJ1-1, with 7 positions matching TRBD1. With 4 bases clipped from V and 1 base from J, the junction kept 15 bases outside the gene matches. CDR3 length equals 18 residues. The germline V gene encodes CDR1 WNHNN and CDR2 SYGVQD (reference sequence). CDR3 loop: CASSGIKLPGQTNTEAFF. In nucleotides, the CDR3 is TGCGCCAGCAGTGGAATAAAATTACCGGGACAGACGAACACTGAAGCTTTCTTT.

This rearrangement joins TRBV10-3 to TRBJ2-2, with D possibly matching TRBD2 (5 bases). Looked up from germline, CDR1 is ENHRY and CDR2 is SYGVKD. The V end was cut by 7 bases, the J end by 3 bases, with 9 bases between. There are 13 residues in the CDR3. CDR3 DNA: TGTGCCATCAACGGGATAGACACCGGGGAGCTGTTTTTT. It specifies CAINGIDTGELFF.

About this clone itself: One junction end disagrees with the germline gene, perhaps due to a read error. The V and J genes are TRBV5-4 and TRBJ2-1; 9 bases map to TRBD1. Per germline, CDR1 SGHNT and CDR2 YYREEE (reference sequence). This CDR3 is 14 amino acids long. CDR3 bases: TGCGCCAGCAGCCAAGACGACAGGGGGAATGAGCAGTTCTTC. This translates into CASSQDDRGNEQFF.

The V and J genes are TRBV4-3 and TRBJ1-1; possible D gene TRBD1, 5 bases. The CDR3 totals 13 residues. V lost 1 base to trimming and J lost 7 bases, with 10 bases between them. CDR1 and CDR2 (germline): LGHNA, YSLEER. CDR3 coding DNA: TGCGCCAGCAGCCAAGGGGCAGGGAGTGAAGCTTTCTTT. Its translation: CASSQGAGSEAFF.

This chain connects TRBV7-2 to TRBJ2-7, with 9 bases matching TRBD1. V dropped 6 bases and J dropped 4; count of bases not matched to a gene: 4. Germline V gene lookup returns CDR1 SGHTA and CDR2 FQGNSA. This CDR3 spans 13 amino acids. CDR3 coding DNA: TGTGCCAGCAGAGGACAGGGGAGGTACGAGCAGTACTTC. It codes for CASRGQGRYEQYF.

The chain combines TRBV5-6 with TRBJ2-2, with 10 bases matching TRBD1. V shed 4 bases and J 4 bases; nucleotides not matched to a gene: 4. Germline V gives CDR1 SGHDT, CDR2 YYEEEE. The CDR3 contains 15 residues. In DNA, the CDR3 is TGTGCCAGCAGCCGGGACAGGGGACGCACCGGGGAGCTGTTTTTT. Translation: CASSRDRGRTGELFF.

This sequence joins TRBV6-1 and TRBJ1-5; D unresolved. Per germline, CDR1 MNHNS and CDR2 SASEGT. The CDR3 has 15 residues. Trimming took off 3 bases at V and 4 bases at J, with 13 bases between the two ends. CDR3 DNA sequence: TGTGCCAGCAGTGACGGGGTGGTTAGGAATCAGCCCCAGCATTTT. It translates to CASSDGVVRNQPQHF.

This sequence joins TRBV7-3 and TRBJ2-5; TRBD1 matches 8 bases. The CDR3 covers 14 residues. CDR1 and CDR2 (germline): SGHTA, FQGTGA. Trimming at V came to 3 bases and at J to 4 bases, leaving 4 bases not matched to a gene. CDR3 nucleotides: TGTGCCAGCAGCTTCTCAGGGGGCCGAGAGACCCAGTACTTC. Translated, it gives CASSFSGGRETQYF.